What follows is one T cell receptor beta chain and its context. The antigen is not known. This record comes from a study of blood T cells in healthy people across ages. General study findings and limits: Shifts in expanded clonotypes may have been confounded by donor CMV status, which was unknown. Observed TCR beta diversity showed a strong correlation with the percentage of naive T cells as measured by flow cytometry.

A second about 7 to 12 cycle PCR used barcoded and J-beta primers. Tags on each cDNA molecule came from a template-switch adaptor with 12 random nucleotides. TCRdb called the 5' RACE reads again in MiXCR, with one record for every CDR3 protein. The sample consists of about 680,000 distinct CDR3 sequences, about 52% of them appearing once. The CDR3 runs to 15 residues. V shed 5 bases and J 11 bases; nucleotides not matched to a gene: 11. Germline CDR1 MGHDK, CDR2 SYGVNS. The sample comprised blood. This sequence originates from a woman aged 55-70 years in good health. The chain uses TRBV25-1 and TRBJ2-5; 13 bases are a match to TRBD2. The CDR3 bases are TGTGCCAGCAGTCGCACTAGCGGGAGGGGTCATGAGCAGTACTTC. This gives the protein CASSRTSGRGHEQYF.